Following are 26 T cell receptor beta chains from one sample sequenced in a study of CD8 T cells in ankylosing spondylitis. Study-wide findings and caveats: Blood of patients with ankylosing spondylitis appeared to be characterized by a TCR beta motif of about 8 highly homologous variants.

MiXCR was run by TCRdb on the 5' RACE reads, yielding one entry per CDR3 protein. The data show almost 400,000 distinct CDR3 sequences, around 20% seen once. The antigens these receptors bind are not known. The sample was blood, either unsorted or a sorted T cell fraction (not recorded which). These receptors all stem from a male donor with ankylosing spondylitis.

CDR3 in DNA: TGCGCCAGCAGCGGTAAGGGCAGCTCCTACGAGCAGTACTTC. This sequence encodes CASSGKGSSYEQYF. This sequence joins TRBV5-1 and TRBJ2-7; D is ambiguous. V gave up 4 bases and J gave up 0 bases, with 11 bases separating them. This CDR3 has 14 amino acids. From germline, CDR1 is SGHRS and CDR2 YFSETQ.

This clonotype was seen a handful of times. DNA of the CDR3: TGTGCCAGCAGCCAAAACCCGAACAATGAGCAGTTCTTC. Translated, it gives CASSQNPNNEQFF. This chain uses TRBV3-1 with TRBJ2-1; no clear D gene. V was cut by 2 bases and J by 5 bases, with 7 bases left in between. Germline V gene sequence: CDR1 LGHDT, CDR2 YNNKEL (reference sequence). CDR3 length: 13 amino acids.

Of note for this clonotype: A read error may be the cause here, since a much bigger clone is one base away. CDR3 nucleotides: TGCAGCGAGGGCGGCTTCACATATACGCAGTATTTT. Encoded protein: CSEGGFTYTQYF. This chain connects TRBV29-1 to TRBJ2-3; D is undetermined. Germline loops: CDR1 SQVTM, CDR2 ANQGSEA. The CDR3 consists of 12 residues.

This rearrangement joins TRBV28 to TRBJ2-3; perhaps TRBD2 as D (5 bases). Germline values: CDR1 MDHEN, CDR2 SYDVKM. V lost 3 bases and J 2 bases, leaving 12 bases between the germline ends. The CDR3 runs to 15 residues. The CDR3 DNA is TGTGCCAGCAGTTTGGCTAGCAGACCCACAGATACGCAGTATTTT. Protein: CASSLASRPTDTQYF. Using reference TRBV28 and TRBJ2-3 for the parts outside the CDR3, the full variable domain is DVKVTQSSRYLVKRTGEKVFLECVQDMDHENMFWYRQDPGLGLRLIYFSYDVKMKEKGDIPEGYSVSREKKERFSLILESASTNQTSMYLCASSLASRPTDTQYFGPGTRLTVL.

In DNA form, the CDR3 reads TGTGCCAGCAGTCCACTGAGGTCAGGGGGGTACACTGAAGCTTTCTTT. Residues: CASSPLRSGGYTEAFF. This sequence joins TRBV2 and TRBJ1-1; 7 positions agree with TRBD1. Trimming at V came to 5 bases and at J to 3 bases, leaving 12 bases not matched to a gene. CDR3 length equals 16 residues. In germline, CDR1 is SNHLY, CDR2 FYNNEI. The variable domain in full, completed from reference TRBV2 and TRBJ1-1, reads EPEVTQTPSHQVTQMGQEVILRCVPISNHLYFYWYRQILGQKVEFLVSFYNNEISEKSEIFDDQFSVERPDGSNFTLKIRSTKLEDSAMYFCASSPLRSGGYTEAFFGQGTRLTVV.

This clonotype was counted between two and nine times. The chain is built from TRBV6-4 and TRBJ2-2; D gene ambiguous. The germline V gene has CDR1 MRHNA and CDR2 SNTAGT. The CDR3 spans 14 residues. With 5 bases removed from V and 0 bases from J, the gap between germline ends came to 7 bases. The CDR3 loop reads CASSRVTNTGELFF. CDR3 DNA: TGTGCCAGCAGTAGGGTAACGAACACCGGGGAGCTGTTTTTT.

This chain uses TRBV5-1 with TRBJ2-5, with D maybe TRBD2 (7 bases). Germline loops: CDR1 SGHRS, CDR2 YFSETQ. The CDR3 sequence is 17 residues long. Trimming removed 4 bases at V and 7 bases at J, with 26 bases between. This CDR3 is CASSRSDQGRGLWTQYF. The CDR3 DNA sequence: TGCGCCAGCAGCCGGTCGGACCAGGGGCGGGGGTTGTGGACCCAGTACTTC.

A few counts support this clonotype. The CDR3 spells CASSVGQTYQETQYF. In nucleotides, the CDR3 is TGTGCCAGCAGCGTAGGACAGACGTACCAAGAGACCCAGTACTTC. The rearrangement joins TRBV9 to TRBJ2-5; D is perhaps TRBD1 (5 bases). Trimming pared 0 bases from V and 0 bases from J, leaving 9 bases between. Germline CDR1 SGDLS, CDR2 YYNGEE. CDR3 length: 15 amino acids. The complete variable domain, with remaining parts taken from reference TRBV9 and TRBJ2-5, reads DSGVTQTPKHLITATGQRVTLRCSPRSGDLSVYWYQQSLDQGLQFLIQYYNGEERAKGNILERFSAQQFPDLHSELNLSSLELGDSALYFCASSVGQTYQETQYFGPGTRLLVL.

This clonotype was counted a few times. This rearrangement joins TRBV6-5 to TRBJ1-5; 7 nucleotides match TRBD1. V was clipped by 4 bases and J by 5 bases; unmatched bases: 5. The germline gives CDR1 MNHEY, CDR2 SVGAGI. The CDR3 sequence is 14 residues long. The CDR3 is CASSSRQGDQPQHF. The CDR3 DNA sequence: TGTGCCAGCAGTTCCCGACAGGGTGATCAGCCCCAGCATTTT.

Here the CDR3 DNA reads TGTGCCAGCAGCTTTGGGGCAGGGAGGAACACTGAAGCTTTCTTT. Encoded protein: CASSFGAGRNTEAFF. The chain recombines TRBV7-9 with TRBJ1-1, with D perhaps TRBD1 (5 bases). The CDR3 runs to 15 residues. Germline assignment: CDR1 SEHNR and CDR2 FQNEAQ (reference sequence). Trimming removed 3 bases from V and 1 base from J, with 12 bases in between. The full variable domain, completed using reference TRBV7-9 and TRBJ1-1, is DTGVSQNPRHKITKRGQNVTFRCDPISEHNRLYWYRQTLGQGPEFLTYFQNEAQLEKSRLLSDRFSAERPKGSFSTLEIQRTEQGDSAMYLCASSFGAGRNTEAFFGQGTRLTVV.

In its sample, this clonotype was seen a few times. The V call is TRBV27, the J call TRBJ2-7; 8 bases align to TRBD2. Trimming at V came to 6 bases and at J to 6 bases, leaving 13 bases not matched to a gene. Looked up from germline, CDR1 is MNHEY and CDR2 is SMNVEV (reference sequence). This CDR3 contains 15 residues. The CDR3 DNA reads as TGTGCCAGCAGATGGGGATCCGGGACTAGGACCGAGCAGTACTTC. Amino acids: CASRWGSGTRTEQYF.

The rearrangement links TRBV29-1 to TRBJ2-7; a weak D match, TRBD1 (6 bases). CDR1 is SQVTM and CDR2 is ANQGSEA in the germline V gene. V gave up 2 bases and J gave up 1 base, with 12 bases separating them. The CDR3 length is 14 residues. The CDR3 here is CSVELGGQSYEQYF. The CDR3 DNA reads TGCAGCGTTGAACTAGGGGGACAATCCTACGAGCAGTACTTC.

The chain couples TRBV29-1 to TRBJ1-2; D not certain. The CDR3 totals 13 residues. V gave up 5 bases and J gave up 7 bases, with 17 bases separating them. Germline CDR1 is SQVTM and CDR2 is ANQGSEA. CDR3 in amino acids: CSVLTRVAPGYTF. CDR3 bases: TGCAGCGTTCTAACAAGGGTAGCCCCTGGCTACACCTTC.

This clonotype has more than one count but fewer than ten. The DNA for the CDR3 is TGCAGTGCTAGAGCTGGGGGCGGGCAGTATCACCAGCATTTT. Translated: CSARAGGGQYHQHF. The chain carries TRBV20-1 and TRBJ1-5; possibly TRBD1 for D (6 bases). This CDR3 is built from 14 residues. The V gene's germline CDR1 is DFQATT and CDR2 SNEGSKA (reference sequence). Trimming stripped 1 base from V and 12 bases from J, with 19 bases between.

The chain couples TRBV7-9 to TRBJ2-3; D possibly matches TRBD1 or TRBD2 (5 bases each). This CDR3 is 15 amino acids long. V was shortened by 1 base and J by 2 bases, with 10 bases between the two germline ends. Germline V gene sequence: CDR1 SEHNR, CDR2 FQNEAQ (reference sequence). CDR3 sequence reads: CASSLGGSTTDTQYF. For the CDR3, the DNA is TGTGCCAGCAGCTTAGGGGGGAGTACCACAGATACGCAGTATTTT.

The sample holds many counts of this clonotype. This chain uses TRBV20-1 with TRBJ2-1, with 14 bases matching TRBD2. The CDR3 sequence is 14 residues long. The V and J ends lost 5 bases and 5 bases, in that order; junction bases with no gene match: 2. In germline, CDR1 is DFQATT, CDR2 SNEGSKA (reference sequence). The CDR3 nucleotides read TGCAGTGCTTCGACTAGCGGGAGGGACAATGAGCAGTTCTTC. Translating gives CSASTSGRDNEQFF.

The J gene is TRBJ1-6, the V gene TRBV28; the D gene is possibly TRBD1 (6 bases). Germline V gene data show CDR1 as MDHEN and CDR2 as SYDVKM. The V and J ends lost 5 bases and 5 bases respectively, with 13 bases between them. The CDR3 loop spans 15 amino acids. CDR3 nucleotides: TGTGCCAGCAGTCCCCCGGGACAAAATAATTCACCCCTCCACTTT. Residues: CASSPPGQNNSPLHF.

This clonotype showed up just a few times. This rearrangement joins TRBV4-2 to TRBJ2-1; D unclear. Germline CDR1 is LGHNA and CDR2 is YNFKEQ. The CDR3 is made up of 14 amino acids. The V end lost 1 base, the J end lost 8 bases, and 12 bases lay between the germline ends. CDR3 loop: CASSQADREYEQFF. CDR3 nucleotides: TGTGCCAGCAGCCAAGCGGACCGCGAATATGAGCAGTTCTTC.

The rearrangement links TRBV6-2 or TRBV6-3 to TRBJ2-2; D is possibly TRBD1 (5 bases). Between the trimmed V and J ends, which lost 5 bases and 4 bases, there was a span of 17 bases. Germline V CDR1 and CDR2: MNHEY, SVGEGT. This CDR3 is 16 amino acids long. CDR3 region: CASSRHDSLVTGELFF. The CDR3 nucleotides read TGTGCCAGCAGTAGACATGACAGTCTGGTCACCGGGGAGCTGTTTTTT.

The chain employs TRBV6-2 or TRBV6-3 and TRBJ1-4, with 7 bases fitting TRBD1. Germline CDR1 and CDR2: MNHEY and SVGEGT. Unmatched junction bases numbered 6, after V lost 2 bases and J lost 6 bases. The CDR3 has 15 residues. The CDR3 DNA reads TGTGCCAGCAGTTACCGAGACGGGACAGATGAAAAACTGTTTTTT. As protein: CASSYRDGTDEKLFF.

This clonotype was seen a single time. V usage is TRBV29-1 and J usage is TRBJ2-5; no firm D call. CDR3 length equals 12 residues. CDR1 and CDR2 from the germline V gene are SQVTM and ANQGSEA. The V gene lost 7 bases and the J gene lost 4 bases, with 13 bases spanning the gap. The CDR3 region has the DNA TGCAGCGCACCAAAGTGGGGAGAGACCCAGTACTTC. As protein: CSAPKWGETQYF.

The chain recombines TRBV11-2 with TRBJ1-4; D is possibly TRBD1 (5 bases). Germline V CDR1 and CDR2: SGHAT, FQNNGV. V lost 5 bases and J 6 bases, leaving 16 bases between the germline ends. The CDR3 is 15 amino acids. The DNA for the CDR3 is TGTGCCAGCAGCCCCCTGGGGGGGTCGGATGAAAAACTGTTTTTT. It encodes CASSPLGGSDEKLFF.

The chain has TRBV2 and TRBJ2-1; maybe TRBD2 (6 bases). Germline CDR1 SNHLY, CDR2 FYNNEI. The CDR3 sequence is 15 residues long. Trimming took off 3 bases at V and 9 bases at J, with 18 bases between the two ends. The CDR3 loop is CASSDGLKMWGEQFF. The CDR3 DNA sequence: TGTGCCAGCAGTGACGGACTAAAGATGTGGGGTGAGCAGTTCTTC.

The chain carries TRBV28 and TRBJ2-5, with TRBD1 identical over 9 bases. Looked up from germline, CDR1 is MDHEN and CDR2 is SYDVKM. The V segment lost 6 bases and the J segment 5 bases; nucleotides outside the gene matches: 10. The CDR3 loop spans 15 amino acids. The CDR3 region has the DNA TGTGCCAGCAGGACAGGGGGTCACCGGGGCGAGACCCAGTACTTC. It yields the protein CASRTGGHRGETQYF.

There are a few counts of this clonotype. The rearrangement links TRBV28 to TRBJ1-2; 8 nucleotides match TRBD1. This CDR3 is built from 14 residues. With V trimmed by 8 bases and J by 8 bases, 13 bases remained unmatched. The germline V gene encodes CDR1 MDHEN and CDR2 SYDVKM. CDR3 DNA: TGTGCCAGCGAGACCTATGGACAGGGCCTCGGCTACACCTTC. Translating it yields CASETYGQGLGYTF.

This chain connects TRBV20-1 to TRBJ2-3; a weak D match, TRBD1 (5 bases). V lost 0 bases and J 5 bases, leaving 9 bases between the germline ends. In germline, CDR1 is DFQATT, CDR2 SNEGSKA (reference sequence). The CDR3 has 13 residues. The CDR3 protein is CSARDTRVDTQYF. The CDR3, as DNA: TGCAGTGCTAGAGATACCAGGGTAGATACGCAGTATTTT.